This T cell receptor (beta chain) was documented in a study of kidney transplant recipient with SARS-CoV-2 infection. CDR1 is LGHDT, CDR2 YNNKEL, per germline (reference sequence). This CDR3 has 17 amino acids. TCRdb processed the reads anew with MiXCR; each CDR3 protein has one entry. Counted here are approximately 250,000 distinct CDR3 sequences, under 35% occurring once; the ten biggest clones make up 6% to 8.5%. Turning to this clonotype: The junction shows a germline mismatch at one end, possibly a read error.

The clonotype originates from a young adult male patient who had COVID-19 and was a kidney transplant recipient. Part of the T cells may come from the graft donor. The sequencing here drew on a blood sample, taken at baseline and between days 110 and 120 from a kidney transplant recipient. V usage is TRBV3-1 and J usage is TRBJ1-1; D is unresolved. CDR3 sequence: CASSHPRPISIRTEALF. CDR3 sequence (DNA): TGTGCCAGCAGCCACCCTCGTCCCATTTCAATTCGCACTGAAGCTTTATTT.